The TCR beta chain under discussion was sequenced for a study of T cells in Graves' hyperthyroidism and ophthalmopathy. General study points: Ophthalmopathy was distinguished from stable hyperthyroidism by 13 V-J signatures. For ophthalmopathy, model prediction preceded onset by a median about 6.4 months.

Authors of the study amplified TCR beta CDR3 regions from RNA transcripts. During a first-round RT-PCR of the TCR CDR3, the HTBI primer set was used. One entry per CDR3 protein, called by TCRdb with MiXCR from the multiplex PCR reads. The sample has about 640,000 distinct CDR3 sequences, around 20% seen once; the top ten hold more than 30%. This clonotype has more than one count but fewer than ten. Its specificity is unknown. In germline, CDR1 is MNHEY, CDR2 SMNVEV (reference sequence). The CDR3 is 15 amino acids. The junction had 4 bases not matched to a gene; V was cut back by 5 bases and J by 2 bases.

The genes are TRBV27 and TRBJ1-3; 9 nucleotides line up with TRBD1. Material for sequencing was blood. The clonotype comes from a man younger than 40 with Graves' ophthalmopathy. CDR3 sequence reads: CASSLRQGAGNTIYF. The CDR3 region has the DNA TGTGCCAGCAGTCTTCGACAGGGGGCTGGAAACACCATATATTTT.